This T cell receptor (beta chain) was observed in a study of lymphopenia after photon versus proton radiotherapy. The germline V gene has CDR1 SNHLY and CDR2 FYNNEI. The germline V and J ends were trimmed by 7 bases and 4 bases, with 13 bases remaining between them. This CDR3 region has 13 residues. Sequencing was performed with immunoSEQ multiplex PCR; in TCRdb, only in-frame clones are kept and a portion is missing. The sample includes some 25,000 clones, roughly nine tenths of them seen just once. The material sequenced was peripheral blood, taken from a patient treated with photon-based radiotherapy. The source of this sequence is a woman aged 45-65 years with cholangiocarcinoma. The chain carries TRBV2 and TRBJ1-1; no firm D call. Here the CDR3 DNA reads TGTGCCAGCATGGGGTCCGGGGTCACTGAAGCTTTCTTT. Protein product: CASMGSGVTEAFF.